Included here is one T cell receptor (beta chain) sequence, with context. The data were obtained in a study of cytomegalovirus exposure and HLA in healthy donors. CDR1 and CDR2 from the germline V gene are SGDLS and YYNGEE. The CDR3 consists of 17 residues. Trimming removed 3 bases at V and 4 bases at J, with 20 bases between. Only in-frame clones appear in the TCRdb table, and some are missing; sequencing was by immunoSEQ multiplex PCR. The table records about 220,000 clones, 75% to 90% of them present only once. Sequenced input: PBMCs. The sequence came from a woman aged 25 to 39 in good health and CMV-seropositive. The chain combines TRBV9 with TRBJ2-1; D remains ambiguous. This CDR3 reads CASSESPSHLLYNEQFF. CDR3 DNA sequence: TGTGCCAGCAGCGAATCCCCCTCCCACCTCTTATACAATGAGCAGTTCTTC. The variable domain in full, with the rest retrieved from reference TRBV9 and TRBJ2-1, is DSGVTQTPKHLITATGQRVTLRCSPRSGDLSVYWYQQSLDQGLQFLIQYYNGEERAKGNILERFSAQQFPDLHSELNLSSLELGDSALYFCASSESPSHLLYNEQFFGPGTRLTVL.